These T cell receptor beta chains were read from a single sample in a study of cytomegalovirus exposure and HLA in healthy donors. Clones were read by immunoSEQ multiplex PCR, and TCRdb kept only the in-frame ones, dropping some. Of 50,000 to 65,000 clones listed, approximately 95% were seen once; the top ten hold 6% to 8.5%. What was sequenced was PBMCs. The receptors come from a woman younger than 35 in good health and CMV-seropositive. Both conserved end residues are part of each CDR3. D genes are given only for firm matches. Only part of the rows carry a size: once, few, many, or a class if the clone is expanded.

J | size | V | D | CDR3 | DNA
TRBJ2-3 | - | TRBV28 | - | CASESTDTQYF | TGTGCCAGCGAGAGCACAGATACGCAGTATTTT
TRBJ1-2 | - | TRBV28 | TRBD1 | CASSPPTGTGVGGYTF | TGTGCCAGCAGTCCACCTACCGGGACAGGCGTGGGAGGCTACACCTTC
TRBJ1-1 | - | TRBV5-8 | - | CASSLRQSATEAFF | TGTGCCAGCAGCTTGAGACAGTCAGCCACTGAAGCTTTCTTT
TRBJ2-7 | once | TRBV7-6 | - | CASSSSFGGEQYF | TGTGCCAGCAGCTCTTCCTTCGGAGGCGAGCAGTACTTC
TRBJ1-4 | - | TRBV6-5 | - | CASSYLDRQEKLFF | TGTGCCAGCAGTTATCTCGACAGACAAGAAAAACTGTTTTTT
TRBJ2-2 | - | TRBV5-1 | - | CASSFRYREYGELFF | TGCGCCAGCAGCTTTCGGTACAGGGAATATGGGGAGCTGTTTTTT
TRBJ2-1 | - | TRBV7-2 | - | CASSLTPPRRPYNEQFF | TGTGCCAGCAGCTTAACGCCCCCCCGCAGGCCGTACAATGAGCAGTTCTTC
TRBJ2-5 | - | TRBV5-1 | TRBD1 | CASSTGESRTQYF | TGCGCCAGCAGTACAGGGGAGTCGCGGACCCAGTACTTC
TRBJ2-5 | - | TRBV6-1 | - | CASETLKGETQYF | TGTGCCAGCGAGACGCTTAAGGGGGAGACCCAGTACTTC
TRBJ2-7 | - | TRBV29-1 | TRBD1 | CSVGDLTDRGPYEQYF | TGCAGCGTTGGGGATCTCACGGACAGGGGACCCTACGAGCAGTACTTC
TRBJ2-5 | - | TRBV10-3 | - | CAIRSGTPETQYF | TGTGCCATCAGGTCGGGTACCCCGGAGACCCAGTACTTC
TRBJ1-2 | - | TRBV6-1 | - | CASSEAAAANYGYTF | TGTGCCAGCAGTGAAGCGGCGGCAGCTAACTATGGCTACACCTTC
TRBJ1-5 | - | TRBV6-6 | - | CASSYQGHSNQPQHF | TGTGCCAGCAGTTACCAGGGTCATAGCAATCAGCCCCAGCATTTT
TRBJ2-2 | - | TRBV5-4 | TRBD2 | CASSSLAGVNTGELFF | TGTGCCAGCAGCTCATTAGCGGGAGTGAACACCGGGGAGCTGTTTTTT
TRBJ2-7 | - | TRBV30 | - | CAWSEDSRDSGEQYF | TGTGCCTGGAGTGAGGATTCGAGGGATAGTGGCGAGCAGTACTTC
TRBJ2-1 | - | TRBV6-1 | - | CASSAQGPYNEQFF | TGTGCCAGCAGTGCACAGGGCCCTTACAATGAGCAGTTCTTC
TRBJ1-3 | - | TRBV5-6 | - | CASSLDWSSGNTIYF | TGTGCCAGCAGCTTGGACTGGAGCTCTGGAAACACCATATATTTT
TRBJ2-1 | once | TRBV5-4 | - | CASSLLQRNNEQFF | TGTGCCAGCAGCTTGCTACAGCGGAACAATGAGCAGTTCTTC
TRBJ2-5 | - | TRBV30 | - | CAWSVWGPQETQYF | TGTGCCTGGAGTGTGTGGGGGCCTCAAGAGACCCAGTACTTC
TRBJ1-5 | - | TRBV6-6 | TRBD1 | CASTKDRGNQPQHF | TGTGCCAGCACCAAGGACAGGGGGAATCAGCCCCAGCATTTT
TRBJ2-7 | - | TRBV6-1 | TRBD2 | CASSARPSGLAGVHEQYF | TGTGCCAGCAGTGCCCGTCCCAGCGGACTAGCGGGAGTCCACGAGCAGTACTTC
TRBJ2-7 | - | TRBV28 | - | CASSFQTGGYEQYF | TGTGCCAGCAGTTTTCAGACAGGAGGCTACGAGCAGTACTTC
TRBJ2-3 | - | TRBV2 | TRBD2 | CASSILARSTDTQYF | TGTGCCAGCAGTATACTAGCGCGAAGCACAGATACGCAGTATTTT
TRBJ2-7 | - | TRBV20-1 | - | CSKRGIHEQYF | TGCAGTAAACGAGGTATTCACGAGCAGTACTTC
TRBJ2-5 | - | TRBV28 | TRBD2 | CASSRGLAGVRKTQYF | TGTGCCAGCAGTCGTGGACTAGCGGGGGTTCGGAAGACCCAGTACTTC
TRBJ1-2 | - | TRBV7-9 | - | CASSFPGATYGYTF | TGTGCCAGCAGCTTCCCAGGGGCAACCTATGGCTACACCTTC
TRBJ2-7 | - | TRBV28 | - | CASSLVYFSYEQYF | TGTGCCAGCAGTTTAGTCTACTTCTCCTACGAGCAGTACTTC
TRBJ2-3 | - | TRBV4-2 | - | CASSQEGGAPDTQYF | TGTGCCAGCAGCCAAGAGGGAGGCGCTCCAGATACGCAGTATTTT
TRBJ2-1 | - | TRBV9 | - | CASSVRPDSSHINEQFF | TGTGCCAGCAGCGTGCGCCCGGACAGCAGCCATATCAATGAGCAGTTCTTC
TRBJ2-3 | - | TRBV28 | - | CATSMPGGLADTQYF | TGTGCCACCTCCATGCCCGGGGGTCTGGCAGATACGCAGTATTTT
TRBJ2-3 | - | TRBV5-4 | TRBD1 | CASSFLRDRPSTDTQYF | TGTGCCAGCAGCTTCCTCCGGGACAGGCCGAGCACAGATACGCAGTATTTT
TRBJ1-1 | - | TRBV28 | - | CASKRSNTEAFF | TGTGCCAGCAAGCGGTCGAACACTGAAGCTTTCTTT
TRBJ2-7 | once | TRBV5-1 | - | CASSLSLGLGF | TGCGCCAGCAGCTTGAGTCTGGGGCTGGGCTTC
TRBJ2-5 | - | TRBV5-5 | - | CASSLVPGTQYF | TGTGCCAGCAGCTTAGTCCCGGGGACCCAGTACTTC
TRBJ2-7 | few | TRBV11-2 | - | CASSFGPDGGYEQYF | TGTGCCAGCAGCTTTGGCCCCGACGGAGGCTACGAGCAGTACTTC
TRBJ2-7 | - | TRBV6-1 | TRBD1 | CASLKGQSSYEQYF | TGTGCCAGCTTAAAGGGACAGAGCTCCTACGAGCAGTACTTC
TRBJ2-1 | - | TRBV15 | TRBD2 | CATSTLDGGVYNEQFF | TGTGCCACCAGCACCCTTGACGGGGGGGTTTACAATGAGCAGTTCTTC
TRBJ2-7 | - | TRBV2 | - | CASSDGSNLYEQYF | TGTGCCAGCAGTGACGGGAGTAACCTCTACGAGCAGTACTTC
TRBJ2-7 | - | TRBV6-5 | - | CASNRMRGGGYEQYF | TGTGCCAGCAATAGAATGAGAGGGGGGGGCTACGAGCAGTACTTC
TRBJ1-2 | - | TRBV30 | - | CAWSSRGARGYTF | TGTGCCTGGAGTAGCAGGGGCGCTCGTGGCTACACCTTC
TRBJ1-4 | - | TRBV27 | - | CASKRGGASEKLFF | TGTGCCAGCAAACGGGGGGGGGCGAGTGAAAAACTGTTTTTT
TRBJ1-6 | - | TRBV9 | - | CASREVETENSPLHF | TGTGCCAGCAGAGAGGTGGAGACGGAGAATTCACCCCTCCACTTT
TRBJ1-2 | once | TRBV29-1 | - | CSVESGYGYTF | TGCAGCGTTGAATCGGGTTATGGCTACACCTTC
TRBJ1-4 | - | TRBV5-6 | - | CASSPAAGEKLFF | TGTGCCAGCAGCCCCGCGGCGGGCGAAAAACTGTTTTTT
TRBJ2-7 | few | TRBV6-4 | - | CASSTPRWEQYF | TGTGCCAGCAGCACACCCCGTTGGGAGCAGTACTTC
TRBJ2-5 | once | TRBV11-2 | TRBD2 | CASSSSGVGETQYF | TGTGCCAGCAGCTCCAGCGGGGTAGGAGAGACCCAGTACTTC
TRBJ1-5 | - | TRBV28 | - | CASSLPQPGNQPQHF | TGTGCCAGCAGTTTGCCGCAGCCGGGGAATCAGCCCCAGCATTTT
TRBJ1-2 | - | TRBV27 | TRBD1 | CASKDRAKNYGYTF | TGTGCCAGCAAGGACAGGGCGAAAAACTATGGCTACACCTTC